These T cell receptor beta chains were read from a single sample in a study of blood T cells in healthy people across ages. Each CDR3 protein is one row after TCRdb ran MiXCR on the 5' RACE reads. Here the sample spans about 650,000 distinct CDR3 sequences, approximately 31% being singletons. Sequenced sample: blood. Receptors were obtained from a woman at least 80 years old in good health. Each CDR3 is given with its conserved first and last residue. Each record gives: CDR3 DNA, CDR3 protein, J gene, clone size, V gene, D gene. D genes are given only for firm matches. Some rows have no size entry. The others give once, few or many, or a class for an expanded clone.

CDR3 DNA: TGTGCCAGCAGTGTTAGGGCAGATCAGCCCCAGCATTTT; CDR3 protein: CASSVRADQPQHF; J gene: TRBJ1-5; clone size: many; V gene: TRBV2; D gene: -
CDR3 DNA: TGTGCCAGCAGTTCGACGACTAGCGGGGCTCTTGAGCAGTACTTC; CDR3 protein: CASSSTTSGALEQYF; J gene: TRBJ2-7; clone size: -; V gene: TRBV6-5; D gene: TRBD2
CDR3 DNA: TGTGCCAGCAGTGAACTGAGAAACACCGGGGAGCTGTTTTTT; CDR3 protein: CASSELRNTGELFF; J gene: TRBJ2-2; clone size: -; V gene: TRBV6-1; D gene: -
CDR3 DNA: TGTGCCAGCAGCTCGAACGGACGGAGGGCCGTAGGCTACACCTTC; CDR3 protein: CASSSNGRRAVGYTF; J gene: TRBJ1-2; clone size: many; V gene: TRBV5-6; D gene: -
CDR3 DNA: TGTGCCACCAGTGGAGAAAATCAGCCCCAGCATTTT; CDR3 protein: CATSGENQPQHF; J gene: TRBJ1-5; clone size: -; V gene: TRBV10-3; D gene: -
CDR3 DNA: TGCAGTGCTAGGGGGGGCTTCTCCTACAATGAGCAGTTCTTC; CDR3 protein: CSARGGFSYNEQFF; J gene: TRBJ2-1; clone size: many; V gene: TRBV20-1; D gene: -
CDR3 DNA: TGTGCCAGCAGCTCTGACAGGGGGTTGAACACTGAAGCTTTCTTT; CDR3 protein: CASSSDRGLNTEAFF; J gene: TRBJ1-1; clone size: many; V gene: TRBV7-3; D gene: TRBD1
CDR3 DNA: TGCGCCAGCAGCGGGGGACAGGGGGCCCAAGAGACCCAGTACTTC; CDR3 protein: CASSGGQGAQETQYF; J gene: TRBJ2-5; clone size: many; V gene: TRBV5-1; D gene: TRBD1
CDR3 DNA: TGTGCCAGCAGGCGAAAGGGACAGGGGGACTACAATGAGCAGTTCTTC; CDR3 protein: CASRRKGQGDYNEQFF; J gene: TRBJ2-1; clone size: many; V gene: TRBV6-5; D gene: TRBD1
CDR3 DNA: TGTGCCAGCAGTCCACTAACAGGGACTAGCACAGATACGCAGTATTTT; CDR3 protein: CASSPLTGTSTDTQYF; J gene: TRBJ2-3; clone size: many; V gene: TRBV28; D gene: -
CDR3 DNA: TGTGCCATCAGTGCGGCTAGCGGGAAAGAGACCCAGTACTTC; CDR3 protein: CAISAASGKETQYF; J gene: TRBJ2-5; clone size: -; V gene: TRBV10-3; D gene: TRBD2
CDR3 DNA: TGCGCCAGCAGCTCAGGGGACGAATATAACTATGGCTACACCTTC; CDR3 protein: CASSSGDEYNYGYTF; J gene: TRBJ1-2; clone size: -; V gene: TRBV5-1; D gene: -
CDR3 DNA: TGTGCCAGCAGCGGGGACAGGGAAAGCTCCTATAATTCACCCCTCCACTTT; CDR3 protein: CASSGDRESSYNSPLHF; J gene: TRBJ1-6; clone size: few; V gene: TRBV7-2; D gene: TRBD1
CDR3 DNA: TGTGCCAGCAGTTATCGGCCTGTGGGGAGCTACGAGCAGTACTTC; CDR3 protein: CASSYRPVGSYEQYF; J gene: TRBJ2-7; clone size: -; V gene: TRBV6-5; D gene: -
CDR3 DNA: TGTGCCAGCAGCCAACGGACAAGTGGGGGACTAGCGGGAGGCAGGTCCTACGAGCAGTACTTC; CDR3 protein: CASSQRTSGGLAGGRSYEQYF; J gene: TRBJ2-7; clone size: few; V gene: TRBV7-6; D gene: TRBD2
CDR3 DNA: TGTGCCAGCAGGACAGGGGAGACCCAGTACTTC; CDR3 protein: CASRTGETQYF; J gene: TRBJ2-5; clone size: many; V gene: TRBV27; D gene: TRBD1
CDR3 DNA: TGCGCCAGCAGCCCACGGACGGTGGGAGACGGGCAGTACTTC; CDR3 protein: CASSPRTVGDGQYF; J gene: TRBJ2-5; clone size: -; V gene: TRBV5-1; D gene: -
CDR3 DNA: TGTGCCAGCAGTGGTCTAGCCCGCAGCTCCTACAATGAGCAGTTCTTC; CDR3 protein: CASSGLARSSYNEQFF; J gene: TRBJ2-1; clone size: -; V gene: TRBV2; D gene: -
CDR3 DNA: TGCAGTGCTAGAGAGGCAGGGGTGAGAGGTGGCTACACCTTC; CDR3 protein: CSAREAGVRGGYTF; J gene: TRBJ1-2; clone size: many; V gene: TRBV20-1; D gene: -
CDR3 DNA: TGCAGCGTTGGTCTCACAGATACGCAGTATTTT; CDR3 protein: CSVGLTDTQYF; J gene: TRBJ2-3; clone size: many; V gene: TRBV29-1; D gene: -
CDR3 DNA: TGTGCCAGCAGTCGGGGACAGGGGTACCCGGGGGCCAACGTCCTGACTTTC; CDR3 protein: CASSRGQGYPGANVLTF; J gene: TRBJ2-6; clone size: -; V gene: TRBV27; D gene: TRBD1
CDR3 DNA: TGTGCCAGCAGCCAAGCCACGGCACAAGCGGGGCAAGAGACCCAGTACTTC; CDR3 protein: CASSQATAQAGQETQYF; J gene: TRBJ2-5; clone size: many; V gene: TRBV3-1; D gene: TRBD2
CDR3 DNA: TGTGCCAGCTCCAGTAAACAGGGGTACGAGCAGTACTTC; CDR3 protein: CASSSKQGYEQYF; J gene: TRBJ2-7; clone size: -; V gene: TRBV18; D gene: TRBD1
CDR3 DNA: TGTGCCAGCAGTGGGGACATCACAGATACGCAGTATTTT; CDR3 protein: CASSGDITDTQYF; J gene: TRBJ2-3; clone size: many; V gene: TRBV25-1; D gene: -
CDR3 DNA: TGTGCCAGCAGCCCACTAGGGGGGGCAGATGAGCAGTTCTTC; CDR3 protein: CASSPLGGADEQFF; J gene: TRBJ2-1; clone size: -; V gene: TRBV13; D gene: -
CDR3 DNA: TGTGCCAGCAGGTCCAGGGGGGTAGAGTCCGAGCAGTACTTC; CDR3 protein: CASRSRGVESEQYF; J gene: TRBJ2-7; clone size: -; V gene: TRBV2; D gene: -
CDR3 DNA: TGTGCCAGCAGTTACGGCCGGGACAGTCGCTCCTACAATGAGCAGTTCTTC; CDR3 protein: CASSYGRDSRSYNEQFF; J gene: TRBJ2-1; clone size: many; V gene: TRBV6-8; D gene: TRBD1